Following are 31 T cell receptor beta chains from one sample sequenced in a study of chemoradiotherapy in HPV16-positive cancers. TCRdb keeps only in-frame clones here, not all; method: immunoSEQ multiplex PCR. The sample has about 3,000 clones, 70% to 90% seen once; the top ten hold less than 14%. The specimen was blood, collected from a patient who underwent chemoradiotherapy. The receptors derive from a human donor with HPV-associated anogenital cancer.

This clone was observed once. The chain uses TRBV6-7 and TRBJ2-7; D unresolved. TRBV6-7 is placed among ORFs of uncertain function. The CDR3 consists of 19 residues. The germline V and J ends were trimmed by 0 bases and 4 bases, with 25 bases remaining between them. CDR3 coding DNA: TGTGCCAGCAGTTACTCGACGGGTGCTCAGAGAGCACTCGCATACGAGCAGTACGTC. This gives the protein CASSYSTGAQRALAYEQYV.

The rearrangement links TRBV18 to TRBJ2-2; 10 bases agree with TRBD1. CDR3 length: 16 residues. V dropped 4 bases and J dropped 3; count of bases not matched to a gene: 5. Germline V gene data show CDR1 as KGHSH and CDR2 as LQKENI. Here the CDR3 DNA reads TGTGCCAGCTCACGAAGACAGGGGGCTGACACCGGGGAGCTGTTTTTT. Amino acids: CASSRRQGADTGELFF.

V is TRBV4-1 and J is TRBJ1-5; possibly TRBD1 for D (5 bases). CDR3 length equals 13 residues. V gave up 0 bases and J gave up 15 bases, with 15 bases separating them. Per the germline V gene, CDR1 is MGHRA and CDR2 is YSYEKL. The DNA for the CDR3 is TGCGCCAGCAGCCAAGACCGGTGGGGGATGCGGCATTTT. Translated, it gives CASSQDRWGMRHF.

This chain links TRBV19 with TRBJ2-2, with 9 bases fitting TRBD1. J gave up 6 bases and V 6 bases, and 5 bases lay outside the gene matches. Germline values: CDR1 LNHDA, CDR2 SQIVND (reference sequence). The CDR3 totals 14 residues. DNA for the CDR3: TGTGCCAGTAGGGGGACAGGGATCGCCGGGGAGCTGTTTTTT. The encoded protein is CASRGTGIAGELFF.

In its sample, this clone is large (0.1 to 1%). This chain links TRBV5-6 with TRBJ2-3; the match to TRBD1 covers 7 bases. The CDR3 has 15 amino acids. Germline V lookup: CDR1 SGHDT, CDR2 YYEEEE. V lost 2 bases to trimming and J lost 2 bases; unmatched junction nucleotides: 5. CDR3 amino acids: CASSLAGGVTDTQYF. As DNA, the CDR3 is TGTGCCAGCAGCTTAGCAGGGGGAGTCACAGATACGCAGTATTTT.

The chain combines TRBV28 with TRBJ1-1, with D possibly matching TRBD1 (6 bases). V lost 7 bases to trimming and J lost 4 bases, with 16 bases between them. The CDR3 is made up of 14 amino acids. Germline CDR1 reads MDHEN; CDR2 reads SYDVKM. The CDR3 here is CASITGQGITEAFF. Here the CDR3 DNA reads TGTGCCAGCATCACCGGGCAGGGGATCACTGAAGCTTTCTTT.

The chain uses TRBV29-1 and TRBJ1-1; D perhaps matches TRBD1 (6 bases). CDR3 length: 15 amino acids. V was shortened by 7 bases and J by 7 bases, with 25 bases between the two germline ends. Germline loops: CDR1 SQVTM, CDR2 ANQGSEA. Written as DNA, the CDR3 is TGCAGCGGGAAACAGGGTTGGGGGATGGGAGGTGAAGCTTTCTTT. Translating gives CSGKQGWGMGGEAFF.

This clone has just one count. V usage is TRBV30 and J usage is TRBJ2-7; 9 bases agree with TRBD2. Germline V lookup: CDR1 GTSNPN, CDR2 SVGIG (reference sequence). The CDR3 totals 11 residues. V was clipped by 3 bases and J by 12 bases; unmatched bases: 6. The CDR3 reads CAWRGGGATYF. The CDR3, as DNA: TGTGCCTGGAGGGGCGGGGGGGCTACGTACTTC.

The CDR3 sequence: CASSLLGGSTDTQYF. The CDR3 DNA reads as TGCGCCAGCAGCTTGCTTGGGGGCAGCACAGATACGCAGTATTTT. The V gene is TRBV5-1, the J gene TRBJ2-3; D perhaps matches TRBD1 (6 bases). Germline lookup yields CDR1 SGHRS and CDR2 YFSETQ. CDR3 length equals 15 residues. The V end lost 1 base, the J end lost 0 bases, and 9 bases lay between the germline ends.

V gene TRBV6-1 combines with J gene TRBJ1-5, with 9 bases identical to TRBD1. The V and J ends lost 6 bases and 6 bases, in that order; junction bases with no gene match: 3. CDR1 is MNHNS and CDR2 is SASEGT in the germline V gene. The CDR3 runs 13 residues. CDR3 amino acids: CASRRQGGQPQHF. DNA for the CDR3: TGTGCCAGCAGGAGACAGGGGGGTCAGCCCCAGCATTTT.

This chain connects TRBV4-3 to TRBJ1-5, with D uncertain. The ends were cut back, 0 bases at V and 4 bases at J, with 7 bases in the middle. The CDR3 consists of 14 residues. CDR1 and CDR2 from the germline V gene are LGHNA and YSLEER. This CDR3 reads CASSQEGFNQPQHF. CDR3 DNA sequence: TGCGCCAGCAGCCAAGAGGGGTTTAATCAGCCCCAGCATTTT.

J is TRBJ2-3 and V is TRBV4-2; 10 bases align to TRBD2. V lost 4 bases, J lost 0 bases, and 4 bases stayed unmatched. Germline CDR1 and CDR2: LGHNA and YNFKEQ. CDR3 length: 16 residues. This CDR3 is CASSRLTSGSTDTQYF. The CDR3 region has the DNA TGTGCCAGCAGCCGATTGACTAGCGGGAGCACAGATACGCAGTATTTT.

The chain joins TRBV5-6 to TRBJ2-7; D is undetermined. The CDR3 extends over 14 amino acids. Germline V gene sequence: CDR1 SGHDT, CDR2 YYEEEE. Trimming removed 3 bases at V and 1 base at J, with 11 bases between. The CDR3 sequence is CASSSRMRSYEQYF. The CDR3 coding sequence is TGTGCCAGCAGCTCCCGCATGCGGTCCTACGAGCAGTACTTC. The full variable domain, rest sourced from reference TRBV5-6 and TRBJ2-7, is DAGVTQSPTHLIKTRGQQVTLRCSPKSGHDTVSWYQQALGQGPQFIFQYYEEEERQRGNFPDRFSGHQFPNYSSELNVNALLLGDSALYLCASSSRMRSYEQYFGPGTRLTVT.

The chain carries TRBV7-9 and TRBJ1-3; no reliable D call. Trimming left V 7 bases short and J 2 bases short, with 12 bases between. The V gene's germline CDR1 is SEHNR and CDR2 FQNEAQ (reference sequence). There are 14 residues in the CDR3. The CDR3 loop is CASIIQEAGNTIYF. CDR3 DNA sequence: TGTGCCAGCATCATCCAGGAGGCTGGAAACACCATATATTTT.

The chain couples TRBV6-6 to TRBJ2-7; D not resolved. The CDR3 loop spans 9 amino acids. The germline CDR1 and CDR2 sequences are MNHNY and SVGAGI (reference sequence). Trimming pared 5 bases from V and 7 bases from J, leaving 3 bases between. The CDR3 coding sequence is TGTGCCAGCAGTGTAGAGCAGTACTTC. Protein sequence: CASSVEQYF.

This clone was recorded only once. The V gene is TRBV7-8, the J gene TRBJ1-3; 7 nucleotides agree with TRBD1. The V gene's germline CDR1 is SGHVS and CDR2 FQNEAQ. Trimming cost V 5 bases and J 1 base; bases outside gene matches: 8. The CDR3 totals 16 residues. CDR3: CASSLNRGQSGNTIYF. Written as DNA, the CDR3 is TGTGCCAGCAGCCTAAACAGGGGCCAATCTGGAAACACCATATATTTT.

The chain recombines TRBV11-3 with TRBJ2-3; 11 nucleotides align to TRBD2. J lost 8 bases, V lost 4 bases, and 2 bases had no gene match. CDR3 size: 13 residues. Germline CDR1 SGHNT, CDR2 YENEEA. CDR3 bases: TGTGCCAGCAGCTCCCTAGCGGGGGGTACGCAGTATTTT. This translates into CASSSLAGGTQYF.

The chain couples TRBV14 to TRBJ2-3; maybe TRBD2 (6 bases). The CDR3 has 14 amino acids. V lost 6 bases and J 6 bases, leaving 16 bases between the germline ends. CDR1 is SGHDN, CDR2 FVKESK, per germline. Here the CDR3 reads CASSLLGGLDTQYF. The CDR3 coding sequence is TGTGCCAGCAGTCTACTTGGGGGGTTGGATACGCAGTATTTT.

This clone has just one count. Here the CDR3 reads CASSLSLDFYNEQFF. Written as DNA, the CDR3 is TGTGCCAGCAGCTTAAGTTTGGACTTTTACAATGAGCAGTTCTTC. The rearrangement joins TRBV7-8 to TRBJ2-1; a possible D gene is TRBD2 (5 bases). The CDR3 runs 15 residues. Germline CDR1 is SGHVS and CDR2 is FQNEAQ. V dropped 2 bases and J dropped 4 bases, with 12 bases sitting between them.

The chain carries TRBV5-8 and TRBJ1-2; D is possibly TRBD1 (6 bases). Germline V gives CDR1 SGHTS, CDR2 YDEGEE. Trimming pared 0 bases from V and 6 bases from J, leaving 12 bases between. The CDR3 is made up of 14 amino acids. The CDR3 coding sequence is TGTGCCAGCAGCTTGGTCCAGGGGAAGGATGGCTACACCTTC. Protein sequence: CASSLVQGKDGYTF.

V is TRBV6-6 and J is TRBJ1-4, with TRBD1 identical over 7 bases. The J segment lost 8 bases and the V segment lost 4 bases, leaving 4 bases of the junction unmatched. Germline V gene sequence: CDR1 MNHNY, CDR2 SVGAGI (reference sequence). The CDR3 is 13 amino acids. This chain's CDR3 is CASSLGQIEKLFF. The CDR3 DNA sequence: TGTGCCAGCAGTTTGGGACAGATCGAAAAACTGTTTTTT.

The chain combines TRBV5-1 with TRBJ2-3; 10 nucleotides match TRBD2. Germline lookup yields CDR1 SGHRS and CDR2 YFSETQ. The CDR3 spans 16 residues. V trimming: 4 bases; J trimming: 2 bases; junction bases outside the gene matches: 7. CDR3 sequence: CASSPGTSAYTDTQYF. The CDR3 region has the DNA TGCGCCAGCAGCCCAGGGACTAGCGCCTACACAGATACGCAGTATTTT.

The chain employs TRBV7-2 and TRBJ2-5; 7 bases agree with TRBD1. The germline gives CDR1 SGHTA, CDR2 FQGNSA. Trimming at V came to 4 bases and at J to 5 bases, leaving 7 bases not matched to a gene. This CDR3 comprises 14 residues. CDR3 sequence reads: CASSSRQGGETQYF. For the CDR3, the DNA is TGTGCCAGCAGCTCTCGACAGGGTGGGGAGACCCAGTACTTC.

This chain joins TRBV7-2 and TRBJ1-1; 11 nucleotides match TRBD1. Trimming cost V 5 bases and J 5 bases; bases outside gene matches: 7. CDR1 is SGHTA and CDR2 is FQGNSA in the germline V gene. The CDR3 length is 15 residues. In DNA, the CDR3 is TGTGCCAGCAGCGTTGGGACAGGGGGAAGGACTGAAGCTTTCTTT. Protein product: CASSVGTGGRTEAFF.

The chain is built from TRBV6-4 and TRBJ2-2, with D perhaps TRBD1 (5 bases). V lost 5 bases and J lost 1, with 11 bases in between. Germline V gene sequence: CDR1 MRHNA, CDR2 SNTAGT. The CDR3 is 15 amino acids. This chain's CDR3 is CASSQAGMNTGELFF. The CDR3, as DNA: TGTGCCAGCAGTCAGGCAGGGATGAACACCGGGGAGCTGTTTTTT.

The chain uses TRBV5-1 and TRBJ1-1; the D gene is possibly TRBD1 (6 bases). Germline V gene sequence: CDR1 SGHRS, CDR2 YFSETQ. This CDR3 is 15 amino acids long. The ends were cut back, 4 bases at V and 1 base at J, with 14 bases in the middle. CDR3 amino acids: CASSAAGARNTEAFF. The CDR3 DNA reads TGCGCCAGCAGCGCTGCAGGGGCACGGAACACTGAAGCTTTCTTT.

This chain connects TRBV6-1 to TRBJ1-2; possibly TRBD1 for D (6 bases). This CDR3 contains 14 residues. V lost 5 bases, J lost 4 bases, and 14 bases lay in between. CDR1 is MNHNS, CDR2 SASEGT, per germline. DNA for the CDR3: TGTGCCAGCAGTCGAGGACAGTACGCCTATGGCTACACCTTC. This codes for CASSRGQYAYGYTF.

V usage is TRBV5-6 and J usage is TRBJ1-1, with D unclear. V lost 7 bases and J 10 bases, leaving 20 bases between the germline ends. The germline gives CDR1 SGHDT, CDR2 YYEEEE. This CDR3 comprises 13 residues. The chain's CDR3 is CASQKRVGVVAFF. CDR3 nucleotides: TGTGCCAGCCAGAAGAGAGTCGGAGTCGTAGCTTTCTTT.

J is TRBJ2-7 and V is TRBV4-1, with TRBD1 matching over 9 bases. Trimming took 1 base from V and 1 from J; bases not matched to a gene: 11. The CDR3 spans 18 residues. Germline-derived CDR1 and CDR2 are MGHRA and YSYEKL. The DNA of the CDR3 is TGCGCCAGCAGCCAAGGGGGACAGGGTGACGGGGGGTCCTACGAGCAGTACTTC. Amino acid sequence: CASSQGGQGDGGSYEQYF.

The chain couples TRBV5-1 to TRBJ2-3; D could derive from TRBD1 or TRBD2 (5 bases each). The V gene lost 0 bases and the J gene lost 0 bases, with 11 bases spanning the gap. The CDR3 runs to 16 residues. Germline V gene lookup returns CDR1 SGHRS and CDR2 YFSETQ. The DNA of the CDR3 is TGCGCCAGCAGCTTGGAAGGGACCACTAGCACAGATACGCAGTATTTT. As protein: CASSLEGTTSTDTQYF. Full variable domain (missing parts from reference TRBV5-1 and TRBJ2-3): KAGVTQTPRYLIKTRGQQVTLSCSPISGHRSVSWYQQTPGQGLQFLFEYFSETQRNKGNFPGRFSGRQFSNSRSEMNVSTLELGDSALYLCASSLEGTTSTDTQYFGPGTRLTVL.

The CDR3 nucleotides are TGTGCCAGCGGTAAACCCGGCCAGCCCCAGTACTTC. Its protein is CASGKPGQPQYF. The gene calls are TRBV27 and TRBJ2-5; no reliable D call. The CDR3 length is 12 residues. Trimming took 8 bases from V and 9 from J, leaving 16 bases between them. Germline CDR1 MNHEY, CDR2 SMNVEV (reference sequence).